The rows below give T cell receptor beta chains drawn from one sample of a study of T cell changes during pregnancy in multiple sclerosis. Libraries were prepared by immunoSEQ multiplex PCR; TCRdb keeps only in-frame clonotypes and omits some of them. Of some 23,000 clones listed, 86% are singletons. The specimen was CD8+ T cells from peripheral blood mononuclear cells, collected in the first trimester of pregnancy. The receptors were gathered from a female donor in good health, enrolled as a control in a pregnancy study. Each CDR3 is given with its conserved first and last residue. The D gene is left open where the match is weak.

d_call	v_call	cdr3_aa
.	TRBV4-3	CASSQDGHSGANVLTF
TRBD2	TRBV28	CASSSPESGRANTGELFF
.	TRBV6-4	CASSQGSGANVLTF
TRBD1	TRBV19	CASGPRDRTNSPLHF
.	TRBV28	CASSLSDLAGNEQFF
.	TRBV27	CASSSAGGSYEQYF
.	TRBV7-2	CASSLGWRYGYTF
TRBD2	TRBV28	CASSGTRGADTQYF
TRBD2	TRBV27	CATAILAGASGTDTQYF
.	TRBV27	CASSLNRVSGELFF
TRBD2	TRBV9	CASSPHSGQAKEQYF
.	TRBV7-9	CASSRGPASYEQYF
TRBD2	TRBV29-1	CSVVVAGNNEQFF
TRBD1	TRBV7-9	CASSPGGGVTQYF
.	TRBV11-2	CASSLGGIGPYQETQYF
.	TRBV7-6	CASSIRQSGNTIYF
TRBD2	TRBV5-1	CASSLPSGGDEQFF
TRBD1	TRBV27	CASSGWTGSKNTEAFF
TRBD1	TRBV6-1	CASSEARAGTGDLDEQFF
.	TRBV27	CASSFWRVMRNIQYF
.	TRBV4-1	CASGNYSGANVLTF
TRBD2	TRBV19	CASSARGAGGIGELFF
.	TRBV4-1	CASSQEQGEAFF
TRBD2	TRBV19	CASRTSGGYGDEQFF